This record covers a single T cell receptor beta chain. Antigen unknown. The sample comes from a study of T cells expressing NK-cell markers. General study findings and limits: Topping the CD3+CD56-NKG2C+ fraction as well were these clonotypes, in several donors.

CDR1 is SNHLY and CDR2 is FYNNEI in the germline V gene. The CDR3 sequence is 14 residues long. TCRdb reprocessed the 5' RACE reads and keeps a single row for each CDR3 protein, giving no DNA. In total, the table holds approximately 150,000 distinct CDR3 sequences. Sequenced: blood T cells: a sorted CD56 or NKG2C T cell subset, CD4+ or CD8+ T cells, or bulk PBMC T cells (not recorded which). V usage is TRBV2 and J usage is TRBJ2-1. The sequence was obtained from a man younger than 30 in good health. CDR3 sequence: CASSYGTPYNEQFF.